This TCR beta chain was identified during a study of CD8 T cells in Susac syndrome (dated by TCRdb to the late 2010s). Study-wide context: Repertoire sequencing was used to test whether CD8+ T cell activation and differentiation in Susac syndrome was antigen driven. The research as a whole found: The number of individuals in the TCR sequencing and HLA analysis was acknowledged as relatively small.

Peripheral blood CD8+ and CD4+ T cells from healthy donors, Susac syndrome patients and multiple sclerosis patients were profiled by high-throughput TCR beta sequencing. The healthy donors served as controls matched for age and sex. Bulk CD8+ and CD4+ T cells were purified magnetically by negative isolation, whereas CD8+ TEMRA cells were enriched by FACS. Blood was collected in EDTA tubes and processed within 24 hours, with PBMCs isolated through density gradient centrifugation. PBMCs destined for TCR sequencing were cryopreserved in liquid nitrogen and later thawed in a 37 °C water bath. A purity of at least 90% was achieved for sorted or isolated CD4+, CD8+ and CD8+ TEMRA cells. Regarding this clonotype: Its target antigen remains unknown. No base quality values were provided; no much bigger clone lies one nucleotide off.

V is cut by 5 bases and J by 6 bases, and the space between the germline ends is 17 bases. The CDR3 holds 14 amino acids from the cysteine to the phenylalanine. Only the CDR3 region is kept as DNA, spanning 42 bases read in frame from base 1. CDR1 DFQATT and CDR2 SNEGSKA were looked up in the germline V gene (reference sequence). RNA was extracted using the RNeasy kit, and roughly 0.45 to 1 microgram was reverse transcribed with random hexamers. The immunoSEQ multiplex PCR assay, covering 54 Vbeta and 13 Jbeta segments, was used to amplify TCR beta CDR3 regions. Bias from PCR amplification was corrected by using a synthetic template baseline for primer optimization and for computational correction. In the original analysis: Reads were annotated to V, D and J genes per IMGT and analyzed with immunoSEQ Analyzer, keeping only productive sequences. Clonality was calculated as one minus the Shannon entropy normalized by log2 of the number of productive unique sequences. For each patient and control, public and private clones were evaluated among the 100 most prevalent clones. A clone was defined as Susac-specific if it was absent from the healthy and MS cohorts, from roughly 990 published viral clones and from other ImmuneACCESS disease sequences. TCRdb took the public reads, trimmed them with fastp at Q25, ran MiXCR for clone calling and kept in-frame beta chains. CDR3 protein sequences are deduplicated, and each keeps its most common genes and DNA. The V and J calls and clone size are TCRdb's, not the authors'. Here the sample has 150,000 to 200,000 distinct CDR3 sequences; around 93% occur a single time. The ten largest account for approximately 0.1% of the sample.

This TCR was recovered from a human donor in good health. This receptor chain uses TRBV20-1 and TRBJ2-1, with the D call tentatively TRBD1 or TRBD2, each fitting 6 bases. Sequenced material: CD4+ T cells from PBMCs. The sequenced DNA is TGCAGTGCTTGGGGGGCACTGAGGGGCAATGAGCAGTTCTTC. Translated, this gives CSAWGALRGNEQFF.